Shown below are 17 T cell receptor beta chains from a single sample sequenced in a study of blood T cell repertoires in COVID-19 (dated by TCRdb to the early 2020s). Libraries came from the immunoSEQ multiplex PCR assay. The immuneACCESS repertoire file appears here via TCRdb, limited to in-frame rearrangements. These files lack a portion of the clones; in checked studies, under half of the deficit traces to unresolved V genes, and the cause of the others is not known. Across this sample there are about 150,000 clones, with around 84% seen only once. The ten largest clonotypes hold over 10% of the sample. The material sequenced was peripheral blood. The receptors come from a man aged 55 to 70 with active or convalescent COVID-19.

In DNA form, the CDR3 reads TGCAGCGTTGGGCCTAACGGACAGACAGATACGCAGTATTTT. This translates into CSVGPNGQTDTQYF. The chain carries TRBV29-1 and TRBJ2-3; TRBD1 might be the D (6 bases). V shed 4 bases and J shed 3 bases, with 14 bases lying between them. The CDR3 has 14 residues. The germline V gene encodes CDR1 SQVTM and CDR2 ANQGSEA.

The chain has TRBV27 and TRBJ2-2; D possibly corresponds to TRBD2 (6 bases). Between the trimmed V and J ends, which lost 2 bases and 2 bases, there was a span of 12 bases. The CDR3 is 16 amino acids. Germline CDR1 and CDR2: MNHEY and SMNVEV (reference sequence). The CDR3 loop reads CASSLVGTFNTGELFF. The DNA for the CDR3 is TGTGCCAGCAGTTTAGTGGGGACTTTTAACACCGGGGAGCTGTTTTTT.

The chain has TRBV10-3 and TRBJ2-7; TRBD1 agrees at 10 bases. Germline V lookup: CDR1 ENHRY, CDR2 SYGVKD. J lost 0 bases, V lost 5 bases, and 10 bases had no gene match. CDR3 length equals 17 residues. The CDR3 loop reads CAISQIKGQGNSYEQYF. The DNA of the CDR3 is TGTGCCATCAGTCAAATCAAGGGACAGGGGAACTCCTACGAGCAGTACTTC.

The chain couples TRBV5-6 to TRBJ2-6; TRBD1 is a possible D gene (5 bases). The CDR3 covers 15 residues. Trimming shortened V by 2 bases and J by 0 bases, and 6 bases separated the two germline ends. Germline values: CDR1 SGHDT, CDR2 YYEEEE. The CDR3 loop reads CASSFRVSGANVLTF. The CDR3 nucleotides read TGTGCCAGCAGCTTCAGGGTCTCTGGGGCCAACGTCCTGACTTTC.

This chain joins TRBV5-4 and TRBJ1-3, with D maybe TRBD1 (6 bases). V was shortened by 4 bases and J by 0 bases, with 14 bases between the two germline ends. CDR3 length equals 16 residues. CDR1 is SGHNT, CDR2 YYREEE, per germline (reference sequence). CDR3 bases: TGTGCCAGCAGCCCACAGACAGGCCTCTCTGGAAACACCATATATTTT. Translation: CASSPQTGLSGNTIYF.

The rearrangement uses TRBV27 and TRBJ2-3; a weak D match, TRBD2 (5 bases). Germline V gene lookup returns CDR1 MNHEY and CDR2 SMNVEV (reference sequence). V was pared by 5 bases and J by 0 bases, with 15 bases between. The CDR3 extends over 16 amino acids. CDR3 DNA sequence: TGTGCCAGCAGTACACCGACGGGATCTAGCACAGATACGCAGTATTTT. Encoded protein: CASSTPTGSSTDTQYF.

The rearrangement uses TRBV10-2 and TRBJ2-7; no clear D. The CDR3 is 15 amino acids. Germline V gives CDR1 WSHSY, CDR2 SAAADI. V gave up 5 bases and J gave up 5 bases, with 19 bases separating them. The CDR3 bases are TGCGCCAGCAGTAATATCAGTCGTTGGTCCGACGAGCAGTACTTC. Encoded protein: CASSNISRWSDEQYF.

This clone was seen only once. The chain couples TRBV6-1 to TRBJ1-5; 8 nucleotides line up with TRBD1. V trimming: 3 bases; J trimming: 1 base; junction bases outside the gene matches: 2. Germline CDR1 reads MNHNS; CDR2 reads SASEGT. This CDR3 has 15 amino acids. The CDR3, as DNA: TGTGCCAGCAGTGACAACAGGGGGAGCAATCAGCCCCAGCATTTT. The encoded protein is CASSDNRGSNQPQHF.

The chain combines TRBV29-1 with TRBJ1-1; D gene uncertain. The CDR3 is 12 residues long. The V end lost 7 bases, the J end lost 1 base, and 10 bases lay between the germline ends. Germline lookup yields CDR1 SQVTM and CDR2 ANQGSEA. This chain's CDR3 is CSAGSGNTEAFF. Written as DNA, the CDR3 is TGCAGCGCTGGGTCAGGGAACACTGAAGCTTTCTTT. The full variable domain, rest sourced from reference TRBV29-1 and TRBJ1-1, is SAVISQKPSRDICQRGTSLTIQCQVDSQVTMMFWYRQQPGQSLTLIATANQGSEATYESGFVIDKFPISRPNLTFSTLTVSNMSPEDSSIYLCSAGSGNTEAFFGQGTRLTVV.

The chain employs TRBV27 and TRBJ1-1; 9 bases align to TRBD1. V lost 0 bases to trimming and J lost 4 bases; unmatched junction nucleotides: 9. CDR3 length: 17 amino acids. The germline gives CDR1 MNHEY, CDR2 SMNVEV (reference sequence). The CDR3 coding sequence is TGTGCCAGCAGTTTATCTCTCGGGACAGGGCTCATCACTGAAGCTTTCTTT. Its translation: CASSLSLGTGLITEAFF.

This rearrangement joins TRBV6-2 or TRBV6-3 to TRBJ2-7; D not certain. V gave up 0 bases and J gave up 2 bases, with 20 bases separating them. From germline, CDR1 is MNHEY and CDR2 SVGEGT. The CDR3 is made up of 18 amino acids. The CDR3 sequence: CASSYSNGLIPPTYEQYF. Written as DNA, the CDR3 is TGTGCCAGCAGTTACTCGAATGGGCTTATCCCTCCTACCTACGAGCAGTACTTC.

The chain couples TRBV2 to TRBJ2-3, with 8 bases fitting TRBD2. The CDR3 has 13 amino acids. V was clipped by 10 bases and J by 0 bases; unmatched bases: 3. Germline V gene data show CDR1 as SNHLY and CDR2 as FYNNEI. Here the CDR3 DNA reads TGTGCCACAGCTAGCGGGAGCACAGATACGCAGTATTTT. It specifies CATASGSTDTQYF.

The chain joins TRBV14 to TRBJ2-5; D is perhaps TRBD1 (7 bases). Germline V CDR1 and CDR2: SGHDN, FVKESK. V gave up 0 bases and J gave up 5 bases, with 13 bases separating them. The CDR3 length is 15 residues. DNA for the CDR3: TGTGCCAGCAGCCAAGAGCCAGGGGGGACGGAGACCCAGTACTTC. Residues: CASSQEPGGTETQYF.

In this sample, this clone turned up once. The chain employs TRBV7-3 and TRBJ1-1, with 7 bases aligning to TRBD1. The CDR3 length is 11 residues. Germline V CDR1 and CDR2: SGHTA, FQGTGA. The V gene end was trimmed by 5 bases and the J gene end by 7 bases; junction bases not matched to a gene: 1. In DNA form, the CDR3 reads TGTGCCAGCAGCCAGGGGGGTGAAGCTTTCTTT. It specifies CASSQGGEAFF.

The V and J genes are TRBV10-3 and TRBJ2-3, with D maybe TRBD1 (5 bases). Germline V gene lookup returns CDR1 ENHRY and CDR2 SYGVKD. With 2 bases removed from V and 1 base from J, the gap between germline ends came to 7 bases. The CDR3 extends over 14 amino acids. The CDR3: CAISERRGTDTQYF. The CDR3 nucleotides read TGTGCCATCAGTGAGCGCAGGGGCACAGATACGCAGTATTTT.

The chain employs TRBV2 and TRBJ2-1; tentative D call: TRBD2 (6 bases). This CDR3 has 15 residues. Germline values: CDR1 SNHLY, CDR2 FYNNEI. V was cut by 4 bases and J by 4 bases, with 14 bases left in between. CDR3 amino acids: CASSVGTPSYNEQFF. Here the CDR3 DNA reads TGTGCCAGCAGTGTGGGGACTCCATCATACAATGAGCAGTTCTTC.

This clone showed up just a few times. The chain has TRBV19 and TRBJ2-7; 13 bases align to TRBD2. Germline CDR1 LNHDA, CDR2 SQIVND (reference sequence). V was clipped by 6 bases and J by 1 base; unmatched bases: 3. The CDR3 has 15 residues. The CDR3 loop is CASSKLAGGSYEQYF. CDR3 bases: TGTGCCAGTAGCAAACTAGCGGGAGGGTCCTACGAGCAGTACTTC.